A single T cell receptor beta chain is shown here with its context. As yet, its antigen is unknown. V was pared by 3 bases and J by 5 bases, with 5 bases of the junction left unmatched. Per the germline V gene, CDR1 is MDHEN and CDR2 is SYDVKM. The CDR3 covers 15 residues. The entry originates in a study of cytomegalovirus exposure and HLA in healthy donors. Study background: Earlier findings included 100 million to 130 million unique TCR beta sequences obtained from 150 million to 200 million T cells. Findings of the study overall: About 87% or about 30% of the time was how often most TCR beta V segments were productive, according to an earlier analysis.

This PCR relied on a set of 60 Vbeta primers and 13 Jbeta primers. Here immunoSEQ multiplex PCR was the method, and the copy in TCRdb shows in-frame clones only, minus some. The table lists about 170,000 clones, less than 85% of them singletons. The gene calls are TRBV28 and TRBJ2-5; the match to TRBD1 covers 11 bases. Sequences were obtained from PBMCs. The TCR comes from a boy aged 2 to 10 in good health and CMV-seronegative. The CDR3 spells CASSLGQGVWETQYF. CDR3 DNA: TGTGCCAGCAGTTTGGGACAGGGGGTTTGGGAGACCCAGTACTTC.